Listed below are T cell receptor beta chains from one sample, sequenced in a study of shared T cell receptors in the human thymus. Libraries were prepared by immunoSEQ multiplex PCR; TCRdb keeps only in-frame clonotypes and omits some of them. The sample yields under 450,000 clones, 85% to 95% seen once. The sample consisted of thymocytes. These receptors originate from a human donor. The CDR3 runs from the conserved cysteine through the conserved F or W. D genes are given only for firm matches. Clone size is stated in some rows and not others, as once, few, many or a class when expanded.

size	V	J	D	CDR3	DNA
.	TRBV5-6	TRBJ2-7	.	CASSDGAASSSHEQYF	TGTGCCAGCAGCGACGGGGCAGCTAGCTCTAGCCACGAGCAGTACTTC
once	TRBV29-1	TRBJ2-5	TRBD2	CSLGASGQETQYF	TGCAGTCTTGGGGCTAGCGGACAAGAGACCCAGTACTTC
.	TRBV25-1	TRBJ2-7	TRBD2	CASSESGGSYEQYF	TGTGCCAGCAGTGAATCCGGCGGGAGCTACGAGCAGTACTTC
.	TRBV14	TRBJ2-1	.	CASSPGEGAWQFF	TGTGCCAGCAGCCCCGGAGAAGGGGCCTGGCAGTTCTTC
.	TRBV5-6	TRBJ2-1	.	CASSYIGPAEDEQFF	TGTGCCAGCAGCTACATCGGCCCAGCGGAAGACGAGCAGTTCTTC
.	TRBV11-3	TRBJ2-3	.	CASSSPGLDNTDTQYF	TGTGCCAGCAGCTCACCGGGACTCGACAACACAGATACGCAGTATTTT
.	TRBV5-1	TRBJ2-3	TRBD1	CASSSGQGLVGERGTDTQYF	TGCGCCAGCAGCTCGGGACAGGGGTTGGTTGGGGAAAGGGGCACAGATACGCAGTATTTT
.	TRBV6-5	TRBJ1-2	.	CASSYSRSPNYGYTF	TGTGCCAGCAGTTACTCCAGAAGTCCTAACTATGGCTACACCTTC
.	TRBV11-2	TRBJ1-1	.	CASSRSGTEAFF	TGTGCCAGCAGCCGCTCGGGGACTGAAGCTTTCTTT
.	TRBV4-1	TRBJ1-2	.	CASSQADRVTVGF	TGCGCCAGCAGCCAAGCGGACCGGGTCACCGTTGGCTTC
.	TRBV5-8	TRBJ1-2	TRBD1	CASNPGGIGYGYTF	TGTGCCAGCAACCCAGGGGGTATAGGGTATGGCTACACCTTC
.	TRBV6-1	TRBJ2-6	.	CASSDWAGANVLTF	TGTGCCAGCAGTGATTGGGCTGGGGCCAACGTCCTGACTTTC
.	TRBV11-2	TRBJ2-1	.	CASSSEDSSSYNEQFF	TGTGCCAGCAGCTCCGAGGACAGCAGCTCCTACAATGAGCAGTTCTTC
.	TRBV27	TRBJ2-3	.	CASSLVQGTDTQYF	TGTGCCAGCAGTTTAGTCCAGGGAACAGATACGCAGTATTTT
.	TRBV13	TRBJ2-3	TRBD2	CASSLVWTSGSADTQYF	TGTGCCAGCAGCTTAGTATGGACTAGCGGGAGCGCAGATACGCAGTATTTT
.	TRBV27	TRBJ2-1	.	CASSSMNEQFF	TGTGCCAGCAGTTCAATGAATGAGCAGTTCTTC
.	TRBV5-6	TRBJ1-5	.	CASSSDRMSNQPQHF	TGTGCCAGCAGCTCCGACAGGATGAGCAATCAGCCCCAGCATTTT
.	TRBV28	TRBJ2-3	.	CASGSRTDTQYF	TGTGCCAGCGGGAGTCGGACAGATACGCAGTATTTT
.	TRBV6-1	TRBJ2-1	.	CASSEEASSNEQFF	TGTGCCAGCAGTGAAGAAGCTAGCAGCAATGAGCAGTTCTTC
once	TRBV27	TRBJ2-2	.	CASSPPGEKNTGELFF	TGTGCCAGCAGTCCCCCCGGCGAGAAGAACACCGGGGAGCTGTTTTTT
.	TRBV27	TRBJ2-5	.	CASSPPGETQYF	TGTGCCAGTTCCCCGCCGGGAGAGACCCAGTACTTC
.	TRBV9	TRBJ2-4	.	CASSVLPVAKNIQYF	TGTGCCAGCAGCGTCTTGCCCGTAGCCAAAAACATTCAGTACTTC
.	TRBV19	TRBJ2-7	TRBD1	CASSIRQGTYEQYF	TGTGCCAGTAGTATACGACAGGGGACCTACGAGCAGTACTTC
.	TRBV9	TRBJ1-1	.	CASSVGGLGMNTEAFF	TGTGCCAGCAGCGTAGGCGGACTCGGGATGAACACTGAAGCTTTCTTT
.	TRBV6-7	TRBJ2-7	.	CASINRDIAYEQYF	TGTGCCAGCATTAACCGGGACATCGCCTACGAGCAGTACTTC